This T cell receptor beta chain was captured by sequencing in a study of long-term antiretroviral therapy in people with HIV. The study's findings and limits: Following ART, diversity rose but still fell short of transplant donor controls.

V was shortened by 5 bases and J by 2 bases, with 10 bases between the two germline ends. CDR1 and CDR2 (germline): KGHSH, LQKENI. The CDR3 runs 13 residues. The run of the v3.0 immunoSEQ assay was at survey level. TCRdb's copy holds only in-frame clones and misses some; the assay was immunoSEQ multiplex PCR. The table shows 30,000 to 50,000 clones, with more than 80% occurring only once. Treatment for all HIV-infected participants took place in the United States. In the case of this clone: Its specificity is not known.

The chain carries TRBV18 and TRBJ2-7; D is ambiguous. This clonotype was sampled from a woman in her 50s with HIV. The sample was unsorted PBMCs, taken 3.1 years after starting antiretroviral therapy. The CDR3 DNA follows: TGTGCCAGCTCAACGGCAGGCGCCTACGAGCAGTACTTC. Amino acids: CASSTAGAYEQYF. The full variable domain, rest sourced from reference TRBV18 and TRBJ2-7, is NAGVMQNPRHLVRRRGQEARLRCSPMKGHSHVYWYRQLPEEGLKFMVYLQKENIIDESGMPKERFSAEFPKEGPSILRIQQVVRGDSAAYFCASSTAGAYEQYFGPGTRLTVT.